Below are 19 T cell receptor beta chains sequenced from a single sample in a study of cytomegalovirus exposure and HLA in healthy donors. Use of 60 Vbeta and 13 Jbeta primers characterized the PCR. The method was immunoSEQ multiplex PCR; TCRdb's version includes in-frame clones alone and lacks a portion of them. This table has hundreds of thousands of clones, about 90% appearing once. Input material: PBMCs. The source of these receptors is a young woman in good health and CMV-seronegative.

V gene TRBV2 combines with J gene TRBJ2-3; D perhaps matches TRBD2 (5 bases). Germline V gene data show CDR1 as SNHLY and CDR2 as FYNNEI. Trimming took 6 bases from V and 6 from J, leaving 16 bases between them. This CDR3 spans 14 amino acids. The CDR3 DNA reads as TGTGCCAGCAGGTGGTCACTAGAAGCCGATACGCAGTATTTT. It specifies CASRWSLEADTQYF. Complete variable domain (other parts from reference TRBV2 and TRBJ2-3): EPEVTQTPSHQVTQMGQEVILRCVPISNHLYFYWYRQILGQKVEFLVSFYNNEISEKSEIFDDQFSVERPDGSNFTLKIRSTKLEDSAMYFCASRWSLEADTQYFGPGTRLTVL.

The chain employs TRBV11-2 and TRBJ1-1; D unclear. CDR1 SGHAT and CDR2 FQNNGV come from the germline V gene. Trimming removed 5 bases at V and 8 bases at J, with 12 bases between. CDR3 size: 12 residues. The chain's CDR3 is CASSPREREAFF. In DNA, the CDR3 is TGTGCCAGCAGCCCGCGGGAAAGGGAAGCTTTCTTT.

The chain links TRBV7-9 to TRBJ2-5; tentative D call: TRBD1 (5 bases). V lost 5 bases and J 5 bases, leaving 12 bases between the germline ends. Germline V gene sequence: CDR1 SEHNR, CDR2 FQNEAQ (reference sequence). The CDR3 spans 13 residues. In DNA, the CDR3 is TGTGCCAGCAGCCTCAGGGTAGTGGAGACCCAGTACTTC. The encoded protein is CASSLRVVETQYF. Full variable domain (missing parts from reference TRBV7-9 and TRBJ2-5): DTGVSQNPRHKITKRGQNVTFRCDPISEHNRLYWYRQTLGQGPEFLTYFQNEAQLEKSRLLSDRFSAERPKGSFSTLEIQRTEQGDSAMYLCASSLRVVETQYFGPGTRLLVL.

The rearrangement uses TRBV6-1 and TRBJ2-5; 8 bases map to TRBD1. TRBJ2-7 matches the DNA end more closely, so the J call is doubtful. There are 14 residues in the CDR3. Germline loops: CDR1 MNHNS, CDR2 SASEGT. CDR3 sequence reads: CASSQGALSYEQYF. DNA of the CDR3: TGTGCCAGCAGTCAGGGGGCTCTCTCCTACGAGCAGTACTTC.

V gene TRBV13 combines with J gene TRBJ2-7; weak D call: TRBD2 (5 bases). This CDR3 is 13 amino acids long. Trimming removed 5 bases at V and 5 bases at J, with 13 bases between. The germline CDR1 and CDR2 sequences are PRHDT and FYEKMQ (reference sequence). As DNA, the CDR3 is TGTGCCAGCAGCCTTTTGAGCGGAGACGAGCAGTACTTC. Residues: CASSLLSGDEQYF. Full variable domain (missing parts from reference TRBV13 and TRBJ2-7): AAGVIQSPRHLIKEKRETATLKCYPIPRHDTVYWYQQGPGQDPQFLISFYEKMQSDKGSIPDRFSAQQFSDYHSELNMSSLELGDSALYFCASSLLSGDEQYFGPGTRLTVT.

This chain uses TRBV27 with TRBJ2-3; 8 positions agree with TRBD1. The CDR3 covers 15 residues. V shed 7 bases, J shed 6 bases, and the junction held 12 bases outside the gene matches. The germline gives CDR1 MNHEY, CDR2 SMNVEV (reference sequence). CDR3 sequence reads: CASNPRTGRGDTQYF. As DNA, the CDR3 is TGTGCCAGCAACCCTCGGACAGGGAGAGGGGATACGCAGTATTTT.

V and J are TRBV5-1 and TRBJ2-3; 13 positions match TRBD2. V shed 3 bases, J shed 3 bases, and the junction held 4 bases outside the gene matches. The CDR3 consists of 16 residues. The V gene's germline CDR1 is SGHRS and CDR2 YFSETQ. CDR3 in amino acids: CASSSGLAGITDTQYF. The CDR3 nucleotides are TGCGCCAGCAGCTCGGGACTAGCGGGAATAACAGATACGCAGTATTTT.

This clone was detected only once. The chain uses TRBV7-6 and TRBJ1-2, with 10 bases matching TRBD1. Germline V CDR1 and CDR2: SGHVS, FNYEAQ. V lost 6 bases to trimming and J lost 4 bases; unmatched junction nucleotides: 8. This CDR3 comprises 15 residues. In DNA, the CDR3 is TGTGCCAGCAGTCCCGGGACAGGGGATCCCTATGGCTACACCTTC. Encoded protein: CASSPGTGDPYGYTF.

The J gene is TRBJ1-2, the V gene TRBV30; D is unresolved. The CDR3 is 13 amino acids. V lost 0 bases and J 4 bases, leaving 9 bases between the germline ends. CDR1 GTSNPN and CDR2 SVGIG come from the germline V gene (reference sequence). The CDR3 here is CAWSVVGGYGYTF. CDR3 sequence (DNA): TGTGCCTGGAGTGTAGTGGGAGGCTATGGCTACACCTTC.

The genes are TRBV30 and TRBJ2-5; D may be TRBD2 (6 bases). V was shortened by 0 bases and J by 4 bases, with 9 bases between the two germline ends. Germline values: CDR1 GTSNPN, CDR2 SVGIG (reference sequence). The CDR3 has 13 amino acids. CDR3 loop: CAWSVTGGETQYF. In nucleotides, the CDR3 is TGTGCCTGGAGTGTGACCGGGGGAGAGACCCAGTACTTC.

The V call is TRBV19, the J call TRBJ2-4; 7 bases fit TRBD2. Germline CDR1 LNHDA, CDR2 SQIVND (reference sequence). Trimming removed 1 base from V and 8 bases from J; junction bases left unmatched: 2. This CDR3 has 13 residues. The CDR3 loop is CASSIGGGDIQYF. The CDR3 region has the DNA TGTGCCAGTAGTATAGGGGGGGGAGACATTCAGTACTTC.

CDR3 sequence reads: CASSSPGTASYEQYF. The CDR3 region has the DNA TGCGCCAGCAGCTCCCCCGGGACAGCATCCTACGAGCAGTACTTC. The rearrangement links TRBV5-1 to TRBJ2-7; TRBD1 aligns across 7 bases. The ends lost 3 bases at V and 1 base at J; junction bases unmatched: 7. The CDR3 totals 15 residues. CDR1 and CDR2 (germline): SGHRS, YFSETQ.

This clone turned up a few times. The V and J genes are TRBV7-9 and TRBJ1-2; D possibly corresponds to TRBD1 (6 bases). Trimming left V 4 bases short and J 8 bases short, with 14 bases between. CDR3 length: 13 residues. The germline V gene encodes CDR1 SEHNR and CDR2 FQNEAQ (reference sequence). The CDR3 nucleotides read TGTGCCAGCAGCTATGACAGGTCCCTAGGCTACACCTTC. This gives the protein CASSYDRSLGYTF.

The J gene is TRBJ1-1, the V gene TRBV11-2; a weak D match, TRBD1 (6 bases). CDR3 length: 13 residues. Germline CDR1 is SGHAT and CDR2 is FQNNGV. Trimming left V 6 bases short and J 5 bases short, with 13 bases between. The CDR3 is CASRPQGKTEAFF. For the CDR3, the DNA is TGTGCCAGCAGACCCCAGGGGAAAACTGAAGCTTTCTTT.

This chain connects TRBV4-1 to TRBJ2-1, with TRBD1 identical over 7 bases. The length of the CDR3 is 15 residues. Germline CDR1 MGHRA, CDR2 YSYEKL. Trimming cost V 2 bases and J 8 bases; bases outside gene matches: 9. The CDR3 protein is CASSQRGRTRDEQFF. Written as DNA, the CDR3 is TGCGCCAGCAGCCAAAGGGGGCGTACTAGAGATGAGCAGTTCTTC.

The rearrangement uses TRBV7-6 and TRBJ1-3, with D perhaps matching TRBD1 (6 bases). In germline, CDR1 is SGHVS, CDR2 FNYEAQ. The V end was cut by 3 bases, the J end by 0 bases, with 12 bases between. This CDR3 region has 16 residues. The CDR3 sequence: CASSFYDRYSGNTIYF. The CDR3 DNA reads as TGTGCCAGCAGCTTTTACGACAGGTACTCTGGAAACACCATATATTTT.

This chain links TRBV2 with TRBJ2-7; unclear D gene. This CDR3 has 14 amino acids. Germline V CDR1 and CDR2: SNHLY, FYNNEI. Deletions cut 4 bases from V and 0 bases from J, with 10 bases between. The CDR3 region has the DNA TGTGCCAGCAGTGTAGTGCCGCTCTCCTACGAGCAGTACTTC. Its protein product is CASSVVPLSYEQYF.

This chain links TRBV5-1 with TRBJ2-7; tentative D call: TRBD2 (5 bases). Trimming removed 0 bases at V and 2 bases at J, with 18 bases between. Germline CDR1 is SGHRS and CDR2 is YFSETQ. The CDR3 spans 17 residues. The CDR3 nucleotides are TGCGCCAGCAGCTTGGTCAGGAGGCAGGACCCGACCTACGAGCAGTACTTC. It is translated as CASSLVRRQDPTYEQYF.

This clone came up a few times. The chain recombines TRBV5-1 with TRBJ1-1, with no clear D. Trimming pared 0 bases from V and 0 bases from J, leaving 9 bases between. CDR3 size: 15 residues. CDR1 is SGHRS and CDR2 is YFSETQ in the germline V gene. The CDR3 nucleotides are TGCGCCAGCAGCTTGGCGTCCCCTATGAACACTGAAGCTTTCTTT. It yields the protein CASSLASPMNTEAFF.